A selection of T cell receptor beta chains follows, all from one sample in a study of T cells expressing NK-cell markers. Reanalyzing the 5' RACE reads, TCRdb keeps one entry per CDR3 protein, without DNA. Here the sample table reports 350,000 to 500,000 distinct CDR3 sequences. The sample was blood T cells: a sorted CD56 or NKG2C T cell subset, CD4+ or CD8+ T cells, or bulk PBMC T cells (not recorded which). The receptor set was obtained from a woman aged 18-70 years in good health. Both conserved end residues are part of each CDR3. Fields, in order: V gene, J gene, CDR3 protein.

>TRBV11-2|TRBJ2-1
CASSPTGTSQFF
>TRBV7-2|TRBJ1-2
CASSLEAYYGYTF
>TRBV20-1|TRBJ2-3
CSATGRGDTDTQYF
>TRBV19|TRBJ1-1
CASSIGYGNTEAFF
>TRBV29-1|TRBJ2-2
CSGETGSGTGELFF
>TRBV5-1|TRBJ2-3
CASSLGASPDTQYF
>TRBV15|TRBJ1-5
CATSIDSNQPQHF
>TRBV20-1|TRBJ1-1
CSVRGSPMNTEAFF
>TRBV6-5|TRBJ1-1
CASSYVTAMNTEAFF
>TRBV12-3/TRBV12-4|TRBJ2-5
CASSSGTSGLAVETQYF
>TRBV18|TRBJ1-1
CASSPDYRTNTEAFF
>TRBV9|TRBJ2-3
CASSVRSAGDSSTQYF
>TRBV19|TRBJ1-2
CASTADRRSGGYGYTF
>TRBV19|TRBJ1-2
CASSTPDRVVYYGYTF
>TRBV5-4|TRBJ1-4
CASSLGSGTGLEKLFF
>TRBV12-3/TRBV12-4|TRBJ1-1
CASSSTSGVNTEAFF
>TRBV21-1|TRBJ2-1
CASSKRGALINNEQFF
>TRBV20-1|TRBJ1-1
CSARARRTGNTEAFF
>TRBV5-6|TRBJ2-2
CASRYEIPPGGPHGELFF
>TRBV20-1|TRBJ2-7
CSAKRRSQGNDEQYF
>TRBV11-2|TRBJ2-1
CASSLDSRANEQFF
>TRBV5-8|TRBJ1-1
CASSPGTGLSDTEAFF
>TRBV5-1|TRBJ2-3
CASSYLERAQYF
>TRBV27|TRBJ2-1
CASSLGGAMNEQFF
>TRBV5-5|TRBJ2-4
CASSLDDRTGGGQYF
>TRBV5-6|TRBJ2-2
CASSLVVAGQYTGELFF
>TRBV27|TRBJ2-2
CATGTTTGELFF
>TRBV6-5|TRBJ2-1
CASSYFLAGNAYNEQFF
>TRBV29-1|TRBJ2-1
CSAYGRLAGVGEQFF
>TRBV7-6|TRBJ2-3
CASSLVPPSGADTQYF
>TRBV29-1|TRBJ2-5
CSVGLAGMYQETQYF
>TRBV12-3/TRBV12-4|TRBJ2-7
CASSFAGEAYEQYF
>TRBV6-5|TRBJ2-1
CASSYGGTSFHTEQFF
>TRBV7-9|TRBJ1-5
CASSSTTGGNQPQHF
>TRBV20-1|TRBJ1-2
CSAPAEGRAYGYTF
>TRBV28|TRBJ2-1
CASRAGTPYNEQFF
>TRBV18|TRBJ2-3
CASSPTSGKTDTQYF
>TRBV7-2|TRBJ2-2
CASSIAEINTGELFF
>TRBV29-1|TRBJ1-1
CSVEWGRETEAFF
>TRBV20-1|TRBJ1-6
CSVVGDGTEYNSPLHF
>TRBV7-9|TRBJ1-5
CASSLGRSAEDQPQHF
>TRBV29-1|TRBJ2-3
CSVEVTSGINTQYF
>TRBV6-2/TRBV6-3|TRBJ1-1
CASSWNRGETFF
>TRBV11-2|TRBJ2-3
CASSLLRYSGGGTDTQYF
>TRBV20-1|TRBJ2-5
CSARSPTSALAGGQYF
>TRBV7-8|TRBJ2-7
CASRTQGERETIYEQYF
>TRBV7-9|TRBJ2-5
CASSLGQGAFNF